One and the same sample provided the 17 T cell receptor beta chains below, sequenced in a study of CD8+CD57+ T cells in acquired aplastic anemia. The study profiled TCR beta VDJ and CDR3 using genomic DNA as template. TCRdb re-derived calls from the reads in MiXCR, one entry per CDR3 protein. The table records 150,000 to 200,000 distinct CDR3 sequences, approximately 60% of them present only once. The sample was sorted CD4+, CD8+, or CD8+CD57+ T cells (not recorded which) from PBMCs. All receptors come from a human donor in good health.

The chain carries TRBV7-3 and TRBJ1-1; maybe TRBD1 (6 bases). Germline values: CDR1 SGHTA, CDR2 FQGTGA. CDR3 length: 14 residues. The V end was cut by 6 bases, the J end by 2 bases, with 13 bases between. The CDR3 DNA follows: TGTGCCAGCAGACGGACAGTCACAAACACTGAAGCTTTCTTT. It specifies CASRRTVTNTEAFF.

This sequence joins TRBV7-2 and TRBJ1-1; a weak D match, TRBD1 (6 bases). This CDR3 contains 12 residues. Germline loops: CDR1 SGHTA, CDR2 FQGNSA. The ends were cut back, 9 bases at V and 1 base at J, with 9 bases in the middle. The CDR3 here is CTSLTGNTEAFF. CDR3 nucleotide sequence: TGTACCAGTTTGACAGGGAACACTGAAGCTTTCTTT.

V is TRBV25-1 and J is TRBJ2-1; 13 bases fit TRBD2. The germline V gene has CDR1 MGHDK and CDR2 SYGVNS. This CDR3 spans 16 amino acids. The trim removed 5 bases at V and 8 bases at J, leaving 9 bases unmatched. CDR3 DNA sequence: TGTGCCAGCAGTCGGACTAGCGGGAGTGGAGCCGATGAGCAGTTCTTC. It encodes CASSRTSGSGADEQFF.

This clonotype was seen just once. The CDR3 region is CASRALSGNTIYF. The CDR3 bases are TGTGCCAGCAGGGCCCTCTCTGGAAACACCATATATTTT. The chain combines TRBV2 with TRBJ1-3; unclear D gene. CDR1 and CDR2 from the germline V gene are SNHLY and FYNNEI. V dropped 6 bases and J dropped 0 bases, with 6 bases sitting between them. The CDR3 covers 13 residues.

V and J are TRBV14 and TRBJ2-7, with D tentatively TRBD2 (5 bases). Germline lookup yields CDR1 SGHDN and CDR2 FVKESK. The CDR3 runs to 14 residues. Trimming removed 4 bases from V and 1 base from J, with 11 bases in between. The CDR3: CASSRTRDSYEQYF. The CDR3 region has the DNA TGTGCCAGCAGCCGTACTAGGGATTCCTACGAGCAGTACTTC. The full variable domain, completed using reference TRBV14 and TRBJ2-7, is EAGVTQFPSHSVIEKGQTVTLRCDPISGHDNLYWYRRVMGKEIKFLLHFVKESKQDESGMPNNRFLAERTGGTYSTLKVQPAELEDSGVYFCASSRTRDSYEQYFGPGTRLTVT.

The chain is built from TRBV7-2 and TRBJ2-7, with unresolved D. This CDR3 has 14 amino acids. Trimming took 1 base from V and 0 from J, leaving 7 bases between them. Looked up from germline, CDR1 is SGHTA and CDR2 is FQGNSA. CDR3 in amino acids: CASSLGHSSYEQYF. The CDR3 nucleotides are TGTGCCAGCAGCTTAGGCCATAGCTCCTACGAGCAGTACTTC.

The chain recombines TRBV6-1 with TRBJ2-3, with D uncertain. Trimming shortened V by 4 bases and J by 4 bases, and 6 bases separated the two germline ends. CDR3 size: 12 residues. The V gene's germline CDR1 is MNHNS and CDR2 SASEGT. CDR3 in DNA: TGTGCCAGCAGTGCAAAGTCAGATACGCAGTATTTT. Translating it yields CASSAKSDTQYF.

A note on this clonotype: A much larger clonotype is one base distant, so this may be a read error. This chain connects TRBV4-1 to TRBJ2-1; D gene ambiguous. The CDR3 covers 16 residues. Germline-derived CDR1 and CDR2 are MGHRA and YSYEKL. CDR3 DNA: TGCGCCAGCAGCCAAGGGTTTGGCTCTAACTACGATGAGCAGTTCTTC. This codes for CASSQGFGSNYDEQFF.

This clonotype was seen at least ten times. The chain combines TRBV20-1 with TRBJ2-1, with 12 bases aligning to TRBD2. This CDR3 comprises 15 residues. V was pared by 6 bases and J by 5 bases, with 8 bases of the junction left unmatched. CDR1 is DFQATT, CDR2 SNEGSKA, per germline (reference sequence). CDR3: CSARLAGVYHNEQFF. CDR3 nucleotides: TGCAGTGCAAGACTAGCGGGAGTGTACCACAATGAGCAGTTCTTC.

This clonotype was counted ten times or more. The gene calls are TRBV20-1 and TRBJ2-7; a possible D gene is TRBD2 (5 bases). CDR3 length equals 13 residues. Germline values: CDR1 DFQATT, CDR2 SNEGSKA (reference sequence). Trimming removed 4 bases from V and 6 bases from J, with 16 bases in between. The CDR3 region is CSAIQGLYPEQYF. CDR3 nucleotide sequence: TGCAGTGCTATCCAAGGACTTTACCCCGAGCAGTACTTC.

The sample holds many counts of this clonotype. Here the CDR3 DNA reads TGTGCCACCAGCAGACTAGGACAGGGGAAAATTGCAACTAATGAAAAACTGTTTTTT. Encoded protein: CATSRLGQGKIATNEKLFF. V gene TRBV15 combines with J gene TRBJ1-4, with 9 bases lining up with TRBD1. Unmatched junction bases numbered 10, after V lost 2 bases and J lost 0 bases. The CDR3 has 19 amino acids. Germline V gene sequence: CDR1 LNHNV, CDR2 YYDKDF (reference sequence).

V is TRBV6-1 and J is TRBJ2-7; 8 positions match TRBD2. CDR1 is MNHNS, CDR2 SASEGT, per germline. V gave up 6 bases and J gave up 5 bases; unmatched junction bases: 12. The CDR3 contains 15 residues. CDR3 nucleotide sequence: TGTGCCAGCAGCCCGGGACTTAGCGGGATTAACGAGCAGTACTTC. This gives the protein CASSPGLSGINEQYF.

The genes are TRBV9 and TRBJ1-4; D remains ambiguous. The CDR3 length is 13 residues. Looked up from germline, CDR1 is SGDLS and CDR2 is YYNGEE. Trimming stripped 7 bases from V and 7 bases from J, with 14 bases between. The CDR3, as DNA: TGTGCCAGCGGCACCTTATTTGGTGAAAAACTGTTTTTT. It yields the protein CASGTLFGEKLFF.

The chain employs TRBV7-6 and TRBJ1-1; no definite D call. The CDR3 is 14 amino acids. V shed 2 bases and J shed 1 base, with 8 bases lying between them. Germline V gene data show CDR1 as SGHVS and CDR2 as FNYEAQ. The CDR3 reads CASSLLRGNTEAFF. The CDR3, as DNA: TGTGCCAGCAGCTTACTCCGGGGGAACACTGAAGCTTTCTTT.

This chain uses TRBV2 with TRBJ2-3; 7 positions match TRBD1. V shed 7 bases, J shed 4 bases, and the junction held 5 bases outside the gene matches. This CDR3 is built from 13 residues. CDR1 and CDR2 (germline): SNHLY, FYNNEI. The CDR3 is CASKEDRPDTQYF. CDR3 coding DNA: TGTGCCAGCAAGGAGGACAGGCCAGATACGCAGTATTTT.

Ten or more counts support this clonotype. CDR3 residues: CASSSRDLPSYEQYF. In DNA, the CDR3 is TGTGCCAGCAGCAGCCGGGACTTGCCCTCCTACGAGCAGTACTTC. The chain couples TRBV14 to TRBJ2-7, with a weak D call TRBD2 (6 bases). V was pared by 5 bases and J by 0 bases, with 14 bases between. CDR3 length: 15 amino acids. Germline CDR1 and CDR2: SGHDN and FVKESK. Drawing the rest from reference TRBV14 and TRBJ2-7, the complete variable domain is EAGVTQFPSHSVIEKGQTVTLRCDPISGHDNLYWYRRVMGKEIKFLLHFVKESKQDESGMPNNRFLAERTGGTYSTLKVQPAELEDSGVYFCASSSRDLPSYEQYFGPGTRLTVT.

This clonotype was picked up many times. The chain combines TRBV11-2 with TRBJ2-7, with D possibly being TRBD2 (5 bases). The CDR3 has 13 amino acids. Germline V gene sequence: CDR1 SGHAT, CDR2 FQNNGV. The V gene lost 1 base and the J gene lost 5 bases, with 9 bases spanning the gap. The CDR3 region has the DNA TGTGCCAGCAGCTTAGGGTTCGGGGACGAGCAGTACTTC. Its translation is CASSLGFGDEQYF. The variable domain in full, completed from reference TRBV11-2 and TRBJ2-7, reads EAGVAQSPRYKIIEKRQSVAFWCNPISGHATLYWYQQILGQGPKLLIQFQNNGVVDDSQLPKDRFSAERLKGVDSTLKIQPAKLEDSAVYLCASSLGFGDEQYFGPGTRLTVT.